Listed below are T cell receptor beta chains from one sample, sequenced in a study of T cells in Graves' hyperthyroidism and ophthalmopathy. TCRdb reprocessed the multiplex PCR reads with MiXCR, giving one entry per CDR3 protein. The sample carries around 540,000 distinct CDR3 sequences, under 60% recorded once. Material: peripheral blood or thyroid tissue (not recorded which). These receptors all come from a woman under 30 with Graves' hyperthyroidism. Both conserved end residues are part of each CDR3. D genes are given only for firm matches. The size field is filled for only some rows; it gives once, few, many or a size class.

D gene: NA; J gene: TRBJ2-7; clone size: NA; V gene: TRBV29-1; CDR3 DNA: TGCAGCGCTGTATTCCCTTCAGGGGTCACTGCTTACGAGCAGTACTTC; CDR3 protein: CSAVFPSGVTAYEQYF
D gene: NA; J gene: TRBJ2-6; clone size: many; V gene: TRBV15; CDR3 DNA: TGTGCCACCAATGCAGGGGTGGGGGCCAACGTCCTGACTTTC; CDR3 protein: CATNAGVGANVLTF
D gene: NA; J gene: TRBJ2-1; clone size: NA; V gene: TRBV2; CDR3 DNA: TGTGCCAGCAACACGGAAGACAATGAGCAGTTCTTC; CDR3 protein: CASNTEDNEQFF
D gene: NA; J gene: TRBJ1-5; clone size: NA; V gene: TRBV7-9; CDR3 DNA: TGTGCCAGCAGCTTAGGTGGTCCCAATAGTAGCAATCAGCCCCAGCATTTT; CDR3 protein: CASSLGGPNSSNQPQHF
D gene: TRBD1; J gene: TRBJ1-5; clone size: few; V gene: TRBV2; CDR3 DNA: TGTGCCACTTCTCGGGAGGGGGCGAGGCAGCCCCAGCATTTT; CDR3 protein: CATSREGARQPQHF
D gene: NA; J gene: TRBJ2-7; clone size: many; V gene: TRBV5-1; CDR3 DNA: TGTGCCAGCAGGGGGGACGAGCAGTACTTC; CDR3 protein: CASRGDEQYF
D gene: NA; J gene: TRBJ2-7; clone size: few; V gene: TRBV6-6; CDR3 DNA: TGTGCCAGCAGTTACCTCTTACATGGAAAGATCTACGAGCAGTACTTC; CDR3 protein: CASSYLLHGKIYEQYF
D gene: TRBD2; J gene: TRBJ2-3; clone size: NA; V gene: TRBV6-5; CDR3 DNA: TGTGCCAGCAGCTGGACTAGCGGGAGCTCAGATACGCAGTATTTT; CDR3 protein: CASSWTSGSSDTQYF
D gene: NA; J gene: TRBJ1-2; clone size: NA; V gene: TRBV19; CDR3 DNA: TGTGCCAGTAGTACCCTCGGGGTATGGGGCTACACCTTC; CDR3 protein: CASSTLGVWGYTF
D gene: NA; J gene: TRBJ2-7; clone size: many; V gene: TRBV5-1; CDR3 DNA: TGCGCCAGCAGCTACAGTCCCTACGAGCAGTACTTC; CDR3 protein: CASSYSPYEQYF
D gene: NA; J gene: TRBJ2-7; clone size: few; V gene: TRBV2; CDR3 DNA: TGTGCCAGCAGTGGAGGGGGGGTCACTATCTACGAGCAGTACTTC; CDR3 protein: CASSGGGVTIYEQYF
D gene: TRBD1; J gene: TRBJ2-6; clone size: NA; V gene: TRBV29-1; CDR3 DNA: TGCAGCGTTGATTTTGACAGGGCGAACGGCCCTGGGGCCAACGTCCTGACTTTC; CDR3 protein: CSVDFDRANGPGANVLTF
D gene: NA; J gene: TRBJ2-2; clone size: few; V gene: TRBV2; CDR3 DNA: TGTGCCAGCAGACTTAACACCGGGGAGCTGTTTTTT; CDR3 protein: CASRLNTGELFF
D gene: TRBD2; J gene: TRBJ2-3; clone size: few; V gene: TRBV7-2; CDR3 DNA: TGTGCCAGCAGCTTAGCGGCGGGAGTCGCAGATACGCAGTATTTT; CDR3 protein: CASSLAAGVADTQYF
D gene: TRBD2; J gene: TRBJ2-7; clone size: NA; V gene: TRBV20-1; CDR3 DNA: TGCAGTGCTAAAGAGGGACTAGCGGGTATCTACGAGCAGTACTTC; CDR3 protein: CSAKEGLAGIYEQYF
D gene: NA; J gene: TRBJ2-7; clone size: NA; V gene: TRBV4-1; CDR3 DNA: TGCGCCAGCAGCCAGGGACGTCTGGGGCGATCCTACGAGCAGTACTTC; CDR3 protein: CASSQGRLGRSYEQYF
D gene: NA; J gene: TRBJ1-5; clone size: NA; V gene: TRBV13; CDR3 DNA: TGTGCCAGCAGCACTCGGGGTCACAATCAGCCCCAGCATTTT; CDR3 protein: CASSTRGHNQPQHF
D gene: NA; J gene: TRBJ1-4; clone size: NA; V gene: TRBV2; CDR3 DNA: TGTGCCAGCTCACTTTCAGGGGCTGATAATGAAAAACTGTTTTTT; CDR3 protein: CASSLSGADNEKLFF
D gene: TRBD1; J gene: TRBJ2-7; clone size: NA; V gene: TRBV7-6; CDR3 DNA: TGCGCCAGCAGCCAAGGGGGCAGGGGGACATCCTACGAGCAGTACTTC; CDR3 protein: CASSQGGRGTSYEQYF
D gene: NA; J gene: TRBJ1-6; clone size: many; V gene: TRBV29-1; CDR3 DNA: TGCAGCGTTCGGGACACCTTTAATTCACCCCTCCACTTT; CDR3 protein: CSVRDTFNSPLHF
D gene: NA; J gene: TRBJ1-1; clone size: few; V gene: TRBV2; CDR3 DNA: TGTGCCAGCAGCACCCCGGGACATCTGAACACTGAAGCTTTCTTT; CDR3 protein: CASSTPGHLNTEAFF
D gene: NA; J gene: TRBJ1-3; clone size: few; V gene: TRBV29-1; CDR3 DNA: TGCAGCGTTCGGAACTGGGACACCGCTTCGGGTGGAAACACCATATATTTT; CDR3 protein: CSVRNWDTASGGNTIYF
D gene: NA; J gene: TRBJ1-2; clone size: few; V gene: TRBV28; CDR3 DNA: TGTGCCAGCAGTTTATACAGGGTCGGCTACACCTTC; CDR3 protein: CASSLYRVGYTF
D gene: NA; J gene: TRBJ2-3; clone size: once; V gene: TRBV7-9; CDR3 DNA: TGTGCCAGCAGCTTAGGTTTAGGGGCAGATACGCAGTATTTT; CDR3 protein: CASSLGLGADTQYF
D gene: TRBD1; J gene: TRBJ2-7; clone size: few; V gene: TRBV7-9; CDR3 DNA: TGTGCCAGCAGCGCCGGGACAGGGGCGAATTACGAGCAGTACTTC; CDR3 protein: CASSAGTGANYEQYF
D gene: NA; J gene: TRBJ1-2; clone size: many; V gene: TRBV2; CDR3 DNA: TGTGCCAGCAGGAAGACAGGACTACGGTATGGCTACACCTTC; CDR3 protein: CASRKTGLRYGYTF
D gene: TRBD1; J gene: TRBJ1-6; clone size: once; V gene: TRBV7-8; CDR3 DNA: TGTGCCAGCAGCTGGGTGACAGGGGAAAATTCACCCCTCCACTTT; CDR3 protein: CASSWVTGENSPLHF
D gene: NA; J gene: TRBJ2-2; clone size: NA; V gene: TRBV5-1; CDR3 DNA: TGCGCCAGCAGCTTGAGGGGGTCGAACACCGGGGAGCTGTTTTTT; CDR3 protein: CASSLRGSNTGELFF
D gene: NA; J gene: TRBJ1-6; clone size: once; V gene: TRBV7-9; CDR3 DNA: TGTGCCAGCAGCAACGGACAGTTAGGCTCACCCCTCCACTTT; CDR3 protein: CASSNGQLGSPLHF
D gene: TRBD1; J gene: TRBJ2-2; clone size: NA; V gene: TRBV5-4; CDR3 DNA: TGTGCCAGCAGCCAAGCCAGGGGGCCTATCGGGGAGCTGTTTTTT; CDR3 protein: CASSQARGPIGELFF
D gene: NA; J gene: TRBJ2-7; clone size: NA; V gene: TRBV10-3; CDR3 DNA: TGTGCCATCAGGGGGAAAGGGACCGACGAGCAGTACTTC; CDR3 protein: CAIRGKGTDEQYF
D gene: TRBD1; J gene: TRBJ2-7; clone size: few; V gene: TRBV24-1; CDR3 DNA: TGTGCCACCAGCGGGGACAGGATTTCTAACGAGCAGTACTTC; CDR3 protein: CATSGDRISNEQYF
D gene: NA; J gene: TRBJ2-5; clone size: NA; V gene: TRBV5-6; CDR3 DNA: TGTGCCAGCAGCTTGGCGGGGCGAGAGACCCACTACTTC; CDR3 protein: CASSLAGRETHYF
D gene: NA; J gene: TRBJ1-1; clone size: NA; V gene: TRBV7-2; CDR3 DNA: TGTGCCAGCAGCCAACGGGGGCCTACTGAAGCTTTCTTT; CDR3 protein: CASSQRGPTEAFF
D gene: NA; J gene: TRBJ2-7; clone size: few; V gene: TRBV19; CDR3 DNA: TGTGCCAGTAGTAACCGTAGGACCCGGAGCTACGAGCAGTACTTC; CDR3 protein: CASSNRRTRSYEQYF
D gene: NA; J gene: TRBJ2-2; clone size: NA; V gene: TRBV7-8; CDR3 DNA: TGTGCCAGCAGCTTACCAGGGGACACCGGGGAGCTGTTTTTT; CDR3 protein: CASSLPGDTGELFF
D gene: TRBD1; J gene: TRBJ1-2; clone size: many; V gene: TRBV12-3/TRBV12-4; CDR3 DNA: TGTGCCAGCAGTTCCAGCGACAGGGCTGGCTACACCTTC; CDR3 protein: CASSSSDRAGYTF
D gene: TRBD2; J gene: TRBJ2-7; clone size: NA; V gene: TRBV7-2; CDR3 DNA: TGTGCCAGCAGTTGGGAGGGCAGGGCCTACGAGCAGTACTTC; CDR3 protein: CASSWEGRAYEQYF
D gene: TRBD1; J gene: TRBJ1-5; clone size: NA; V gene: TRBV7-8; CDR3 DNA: TGTGCCAGCAGCTTAGGTGTTGGACAGGGTGGCAATCAGCCCCAGCATTTT; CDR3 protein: CASSLGVGQGGNQPQHF
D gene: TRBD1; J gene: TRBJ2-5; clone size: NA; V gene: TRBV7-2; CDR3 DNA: TGTGCCAGCAGCGCACAGACAGGGGGGGAGACCCAGTACTTC; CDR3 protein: CASSAQTGGETQYF
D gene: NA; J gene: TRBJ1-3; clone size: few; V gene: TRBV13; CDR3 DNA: TGTGCCAGCAGCCCTCGTATTACGCCTGGAAACACCATATATTTT; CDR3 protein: CASSPRITPGNTIYF